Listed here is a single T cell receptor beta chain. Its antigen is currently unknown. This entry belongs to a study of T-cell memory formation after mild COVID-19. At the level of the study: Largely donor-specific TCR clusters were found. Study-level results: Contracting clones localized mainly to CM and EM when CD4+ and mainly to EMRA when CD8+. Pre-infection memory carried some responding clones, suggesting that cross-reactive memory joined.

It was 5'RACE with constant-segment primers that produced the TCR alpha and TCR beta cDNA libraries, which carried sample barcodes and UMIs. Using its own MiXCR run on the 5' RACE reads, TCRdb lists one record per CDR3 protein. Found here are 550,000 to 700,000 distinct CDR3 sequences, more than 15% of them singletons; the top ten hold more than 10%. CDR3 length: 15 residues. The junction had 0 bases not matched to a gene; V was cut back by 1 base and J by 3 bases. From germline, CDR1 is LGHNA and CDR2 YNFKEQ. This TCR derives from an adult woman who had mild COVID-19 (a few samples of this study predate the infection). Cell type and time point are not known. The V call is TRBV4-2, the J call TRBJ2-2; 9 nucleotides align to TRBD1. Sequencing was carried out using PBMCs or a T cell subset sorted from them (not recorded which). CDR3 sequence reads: CASSQGQGDTGELFF. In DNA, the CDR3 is TGTGCCAGCAGCCAAGGACAGGGGGACACCGGGGAGCTGTTTTTT.